In its sample, the clone carrying this T cell receptor (beta chain) was seen a few times. Its antigen remains unidentified. This CDR3 contains 12 residues. CDR1 and CDR2 (germline): SGHRS, YFSETQ. V was shortened by 0 bases and J by 2 bases, with 3 bases between the two germline ends. The sample comes from a study of cytomegalovirus exposure and HLA in healthy donors. Notes on the study in general: Being productive about 87% or about 30% of the time was typical of most TCR beta V segments in an earlier analysis. A later analysis associated some 18,000 TCR beta sequences with HLA alleles at a 0.05 false discovery rate. Later on, an analysis showed TCR association rates differing by HLA locus, with DRB1 the most and HLA-C the fewest.

The PCR had 60 Vbeta and 13 Jbeta primers. The repertoire was sequenced with immunoSEQ multiplex PCR; TCRdb's copy has only in-frame clones and lacks some. Of around 45,000 clones detected, 51% appear once; the ten largest clones hold 6%. The chain combines TRBV5-1 with TRBJ2-7, with D hard to call. Sequencing was performed on PBMCs. The TCR comes from a man aged 55 to 70 in good health and CMV-seronegative. The CDR3 is CASSLDTYEQYF. DNA of the CDR3: TGCGCCAGCAGCTTGGACACCTACGAGCAGTACTTC.